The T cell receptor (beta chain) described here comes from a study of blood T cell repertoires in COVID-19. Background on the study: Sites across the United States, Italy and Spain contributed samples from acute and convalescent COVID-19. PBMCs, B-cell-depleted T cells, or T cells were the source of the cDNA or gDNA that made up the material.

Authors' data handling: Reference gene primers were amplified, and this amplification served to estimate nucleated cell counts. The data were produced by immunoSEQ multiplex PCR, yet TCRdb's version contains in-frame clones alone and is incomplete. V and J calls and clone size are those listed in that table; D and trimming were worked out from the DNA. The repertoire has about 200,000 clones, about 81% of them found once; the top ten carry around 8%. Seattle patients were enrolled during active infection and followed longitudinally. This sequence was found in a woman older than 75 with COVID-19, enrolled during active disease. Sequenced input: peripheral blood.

The CDR3 DNA reads as TGTGCCAGCCAGGATGTTGGGACCCAGTACTTC. Amino acid sequence: CASQDVGTQYF. The chain recombines TRBV18 with TRBJ2-5; D not certain. The V gene's germline CDR1 is KGHSH and CDR2 LQKENI. Trimming stripped 8 bases from V and 7 bases from J, with 11 bases between. This CDR3 comprises 11 residues.